Each of the 12 T cell receptor beta chains below was sequenced from the same sample in a study of control samples from healthy donors and cancer patients. Only in-frame clones appear in the TCRdb table, and some are missing; sequencing was by immunoSEQ multiplex PCR. The table shows approximately 230,000 clones, with about four fifths occurring only once. The sequenced sample consisted of PBMCs. These receptors were taken from a woman in her fifties or sixties with lung cancer.

The genes are TRBV6-5 and TRBJ2-3; 8 nucleotides align to TRBD2. Germline values: CDR1 MNHEY, CDR2 SVGAGI. V was pared by 8 bases and J by 5 bases, with 12 bases of the junction left unmatched. There are 15 residues in the CDR3. The CDR3 here is CASLWSGGAGDTQYF. DNA for the CDR3: TGTGCCAGCCTGTGGTCCGGGGGGGCCGGAGATACGCAGTATTTT.

The genes are TRBV3-1 (or the pseudogene TRBV3-2) and TRBJ2-2; 9 bases align to TRBD2. The CDR3 is made up of 15 amino acids. Trimming cost V 7 bases and J 7 bases; bases outside gene matches: 10. CDR1 LGHDT and CDR2 YNNKEL come from the germline V gene (reference sequence). CDR3 coding DNA: TGTGCCAGCAAGGGGGGTAGCGGGAGTGGCGGGGAGCTGTTTTTT. It yields the protein CASKGGSGSGGELFF.

V gene TRBV5-1 combines with J gene TRBJ1-1; TRBD1 agrees at 7 bases. The ends lost 9 bases at V and 1 base at J; junction bases unmatched: 9. This CDR3 region has 14 residues. CDR1 and CDR2 from the germline V gene are SGHRS and YFSETQ. The CDR3 loop is CATSTGLKNTEAFF. The DNA of the CDR3 is TGCGCCACCTCGACAGGGTTGAAGAACACTGAAGCTTTCTTT.

This sequence joins TRBV7-2 and TRBJ2-1; D ambiguous. V was clipped by 2 bases and J by 0 bases, with 8 bases between them. From germline, CDR1 is SGHTA and CDR2 FQGNSA. The length of the CDR3 is 15 residues. In DNA, the CDR3 is TGTGCCAGCAGCTTAAGTAAGAGCTCCTACAATGAGCAGTTCTTC. Residues: CASSLSKSSYNEQFF. The full variable domain, rest sourced from reference TRBV7-2 and TRBJ2-1, is GAGVSQSPSNKVTEKGKDVELRCDPISGHTALYWYRQSLGQGLEFLIYFQGNSAPDKSGLPSDRFSAERTGGSVSTLTIQRTQQEDSAVYLCASSLSKSSYNEQFFGPGTRLTVL.

The chain joins TRBV3-1 (or the pseudogene TRBV3-2) to TRBJ1-6; the D gene is possibly TRBD1 (6 bases). The germline gives CDR1 LGHDT, CDR2 YNNKEL (reference sequence). V was cut by 7 bases and J by 10 bases, with 17 bases left in between. The CDR3 sequence is 14 residues long. CDR3: CASNVGGKGSPLHF. CDR3 nucleotide sequence: TGTGCCAGCAACGTAGGGGGGAAAGGGTCACCCCTCCACTTT.

The chain joins TRBV5-4 to TRBJ1-6; D remains ambiguous. Trimming took off 7 bases at V and 5 bases at J, with 13 bases between the two ends. Germline CDR1 reads SGHNT; CDR2 reads YYREEE (reference sequence). This CDR3 is built from 14 residues. CDR3 loop: CASSRKADNSPLHF. The CDR3 nucleotides are TGTGCCAGCTCCCGGAAAGCCGATAATTCACCCCTCCACTTT. The whole variable domain, filled in from reference TRBV5-4 and TRBJ1-6, reads ETGVTQSPTHLIKTRGQQVTLRCSSQSGHNTVSWYQQALGQGPQFIFQYYREEENGRGNFPPRFSGLQFPNYSSELNVNALELDDSALYLCASSRKADNSPLHFGNGTRLTVT.

The chain has TRBV10-3 and TRBJ1-5; D call uncertain. The CDR3 is made up of 15 amino acids. The germline V gene has CDR1 ENHRY and CDR2 SYGVKD. Between the trimmed V and J ends, which lost 1 base and 6 bases, there was a span of 13 bases. Here the CDR3 DNA reads TGTGCCATCAGTGAGTACCGGGAGCCGAGTCAGCCCCAGCATTTT. Protein sequence: CAISEYREPSQPQHF.

J is TRBJ2-7 and V is TRBV5-6; D may be TRBD2 (5 bases). This CDR3 contains 14 residues. V lost 3 bases, J lost 2 bases, and 12 bases lay in between. Looked up from germline, CDR1 is SGHDT and CDR2 is YYEEEE. The CDR3 DNA reads TGTGCCAGCAGCTCGGGGTGGGGTCCCTACGAGCAGTACTTC. It encodes CASSSGWGPYEQYF.

The rearrangement joins TRBV5-8 to TRBJ1-6; D unclear. The CDR3 has 12 amino acids. Germline V gene sequence: CDR1 SGHTS, CDR2 YDEGEE. Deletions cut 4 bases from V and 10 bases from J, with 9 bases between. In DNA, the CDR3 is TGTGCCAGCAGCCTACCGGGCTCACCCCTCCACTTT. Translated: CASSLPGSPLHF. Based on the CDR3 plus reference TRBV5-8 and TRBJ1-6, the full variable domain is EAGVTQSPTHLIKTRGQQATLRCSPISGHTSVYWYQQALGLGLQFLLWYDEGEERNRGNFPPRFSGRQFPNYSSELNVNALELEDSALYLCASSLPGSPLHFGNGTRLTVT.

V usage is TRBV6-5 and J usage is TRBJ1-1; 8 positions match TRBD1. Per germline, CDR1 MNHEY and CDR2 SVGAGI. Losses at the gene ends were 6 bases for V and 6 bases for J; bases not matched to a gene: 12. CDR3 size: 15 residues. CDR3 nucleotide sequence: TGTGCCAGCAGGGCGAGACCCCGACAGGGGCCTGAAGCTTTCTTT. It specifies CASRARPRQGPEAFF.

The chain employs TRBV6-5 and TRBJ2-5, with D perhaps TRBD2 (6 bases). Germline V lookup: CDR1 MNHEY, CDR2 SVGAGI. This CDR3 has 14 amino acids. V lost 0 bases to trimming and J lost 1 base, with 6 bases between them. DNA for the CDR3: TGTGCCAGCAGTTACTCACTAGCCCAAGAGACCCAGTACTTC. This gives the protein CASSYSLAQETQYF.

In its sample, this clone was seen a few times. CDR3 nucleotides: TGTGCCAGCAGTCAGGGGGCGTCGGATGGCTACACCTTC. Encoded protein: CASSQGASDGYTF. The V call is TRBV6-6, the J call TRBJ1-2; 8 positions match TRBD1. The CDR3 loop spans 13 amino acids. Germline V CDR1 and CDR2: MNHNY, SVGAGI (reference sequence). V trimming: 5 bases; J trimming: 6 bases; junction bases outside the gene matches: 5.